This TCR beta chain came from a study of blood T cell repertoires in COVID-19. On the study more broadly: There were acute and convalescent COVID-19 samples, and they came from the United States, Italy and Spain.

Measured with immunoSEQ multiplex PCR; TCRdb has only the in-frame clones, and not every one. Of 150,000 or so clones in the sample, 70% to 85% were seen once. The length of the CDR3 is 14 residues. V lost 7 bases and J lost 1, with 13 bases in between. Germline lookup yields CDR1 MDHEN and CDR2 SYDVKM. The chain links TRBV28 to TRBJ1-1, with D possibly being TRBD1 (6 bases). The TCR was taken from a man in his sixties with COVID-19, enrolled during active disease. Material for sequencing was peripheral blood. The CDR3 DNA reads as TGTGCCAGCACCCGAACAGGGAGGAACACTGAAGCTTTCTTT. The encoded protein is CASTRTGRNTEAFF. Full variable domain (outside the CDR3, taken from reference TRBV28 and TRBJ1-1): DVKVTQSSRYLVKRTGEKVFLECVQDMDHENMFWYRQDPGLGLRLIYFSYDVKMKEKGDIPEGYSVSREKKERFSLILESASTNQTSMYLCASTRTGRNTEAFFGQGTRLTVV.